The 6 T cell receptor beta chains reported below all come from one sample, sequenced in a study of T cells in Graves' hyperthyroidism and ophthalmopathy. Researchers took RNA transcripts and amplified the TCR beta CDR3 regions from them. An initial round of RT-PCR targeting the TCR CDR3 relied on the HTBI primer set. TCRdb re-called the multiplex PCR reads with MiXCR, one entry per CDR3 protein. This sample carries around 700,000 distinct CDR3 sequences, around a third of them seen once, and the ten largest clones take around a third. The sample taken for sequencing was blood. The receptor source for this set is a middle-aged woman with Graves' hyperthyroidism.

The gene calls are TRBV29-1 and TRBJ2-7; maybe TRBD2 (7 bases). This CDR3 is built from 13 residues. CDR1 is SQVTM, CDR2 ANQGSEA, per germline. CDR3 DNA sequence: TGCAGTGGCAGAGGGGGGGACCAACAGGAGCAGTACTTC. It specifies CSGRGGDQQEQYF.

V is TRBV6-1 and J is TRBJ1-5; a weak D match, TRBD1 (5 bases). In germline, CDR1 is MNHNS, CDR2 SASEGT. This CDR3 contains 12 residues. Trimming took off 6 bases at V and 5 bases at J, with 8 bases between the two ends. The CDR3, as DNA: TGTGCCAGCAGGACGGGACATCAGCCCCAGCATTTT. Protein: CASRTGHQPQHF.

This clonotype was observed at least ten times. This chain links TRBV12-3 or TRBV12-4 with TRBJ1-5; D call uncertain. Trimming removed 6 bases from V and 5 bases from J, with 11 bases in between. The CDR3 length is 13 residues. The CDR3, as DNA: TGTGCCAGCAGGGTTGGGTGGCATCAGCCCCAGCATTTT. Translating gives CASRVGWHQPQHF.

This clonotype was recorded a few times. The CDR3 region has the DNA TGTGCCAGCACAAAAACGACGATTGTCTACGAGCAGTACTTC. It specifies CASTKTTIVYEQYF. This chain uses TRBV6-2 or TRBV6-3 with TRBJ2-7; D not resolved. This CDR3 spans 14 amino acids. Germline assignment: CDR1 MNHEY and CDR2 SVGEGT. Trimming pared 7 bases from V and 3 bases from J, leaving 16 bases between.

This clonotype was seen only a few times. V is TRBV6-1 and J is TRBJ1-5, with TRBD1 matching over 11 bases. With 6 bases clipped from V and 2 bases from J, the junction kept 6 bases outside the gene matches. Germline-derived CDR1 and CDR2 are MNHNS and SASEGT. The CDR3 consists of 16 residues. CDR3 coding DNA: TGTGCCAGCAGCCGGACAGGGGGCGCGGGCAATCAGCCCCAGCATTTT. Translating gives CASSRTGGAGNQPQHF.

This clonotype has a count of ten or more. V is TRBV12-3 or TRBV12-4 and J is TRBJ2-2, with D possibly matching TRBD2 (6 bases). Trimming took off 6 bases at V and 6 bases at J, with 14 bases between the two ends. This CDR3 region has 14 residues. CDR3 loop: CASSFHGGPGELFF. CDR3 bases: TGTGCCAGCAGCTTCCACGGGGGACCCGGGGAGCTGTTTTTT.